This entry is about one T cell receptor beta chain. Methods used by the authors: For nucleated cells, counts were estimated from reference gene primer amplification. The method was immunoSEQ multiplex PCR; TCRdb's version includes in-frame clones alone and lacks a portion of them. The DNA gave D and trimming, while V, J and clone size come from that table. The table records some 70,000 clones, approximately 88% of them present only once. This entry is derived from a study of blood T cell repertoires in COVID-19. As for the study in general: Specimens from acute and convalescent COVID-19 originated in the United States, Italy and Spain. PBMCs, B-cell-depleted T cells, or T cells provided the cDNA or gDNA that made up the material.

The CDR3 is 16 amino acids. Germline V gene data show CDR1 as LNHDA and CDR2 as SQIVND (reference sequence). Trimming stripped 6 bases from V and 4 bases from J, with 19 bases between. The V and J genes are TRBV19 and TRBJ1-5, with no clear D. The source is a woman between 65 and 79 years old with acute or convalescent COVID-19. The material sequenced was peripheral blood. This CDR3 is CASRRESTADNQPQHF. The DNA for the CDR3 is TGTGCCAGTAGGCGAGAATCCACTGCTGATAATCAGCCCCAGCATTTT.